These T cell receptor beta chains were read from a single sample in a study of T-cell reconstitution after alpha-beta-depleted transplantation in children. MiXCR was run by TCRdb on the PCR reads, yielding one entry per CDR3 protein. Seen here are 800,000 to 1,000,000 distinct CDR3 sequences, 25% to 30% observed once, and the top ten hold 25% to 35%. Sequenced material: PBMCs, mostly from graft donor cells, taken 360 days after TCRalphabeta/CD19-depleted stem cell transplant. The source of these receptors is a boy under three years old who had a stem cell transplant for SCID, so the T cells may come from the graft donor. Each CDR3 is given with its conserved first and last residue. A D gene is named only where the DNA matches it firmly. Expanded clones get a size class; other rows say once, few or many, or leave the size out.

J	V	size	D	DNA	CDR3
TRBJ1-1	TRBV19	.	.	TGTGCCAGTAGTCTCAACGGACAGTTTGAAGCTTTCTTT	CASSLNGQFEAFF
TRBJ2-5	TRBV3-1	.	TRBD2	TGTGCCAGCAGCCAAGGGGCTAGCGGGGGGGCCATTGGGACCCAGTACTTC	CASSQGASGGAIGTQYF
TRBJ1-1	TRBV5-1	.	.	TGCGCCAGCCGGGGGGGGCCCCCTGAAGCTTTCTTT	CASRGGPPEAFF
TRBJ2-3	TRBV10-3	.	TRBD1	TGTGCCATCAGTGTTGGACAGGGGGCGAGAGGAGATACGCAGTATTTT	CAISVGQGARGDTQYF
TRBJ1-2	TRBV10-3	.	TRBD1	TGTGCCATCAGTGAGCGGGACAGGGGAACGGGTGGCTACACCTTC	CAISERDRGTGGYTF
TRBJ2-1	TRBV7-2	.	.	TGTGCCAGCAGCTTATCTGACCTAGCGTTCTACAATGAGCAGTTCTTC	CASSLSDLAFYNEQFF
TRBJ2-2	TRBV5-6	.	.	TGTGCCAGCAGCTTGACCGGGGGGCCCGGGGAGCTGTTTTTT	CASSLTGGPGELFF
TRBJ2-5	TRBV5-1	few	.	TGCGCCAGCAGCTTGGCAGTGGTAAAGACCCAGTACTTC	CASSLAVVKTQYF
TRBJ1-3	TRBV5-5	.	.	TGTGCCAGCAGCCTAAACGACCGCGTTTGGGGCAACACCATATATTTT	CASSLNDRVWGNTIYF
TRBJ1-1	TRBV29-1	.	.	TGCAGCGTTGCAGGCAGGTTCACTGAAGCTTTCTTT	CSVAGRFTEAFF
TRBJ1-3	TRBV4-2	few	.	TGTGCCAGCAGCCAAGATCGTGGACTTTCTGGAAACACCATATATTTT	CASSQDRGLSGNTIYF
TRBJ2-1	TRBV6-1	few	TRBD1	TGTGCCAGCAGTAAGACAGGGGGCAATGAGCAGTTCTTC	CASSKTGGNEQFF
TRBJ2-1	TRBV20-1	.	TRBD2	TGCAGTGGGCGGGGGACCTACAATGAGCAGTTCTTC	CSGRGTYNEQFF
TRBJ2-3	TRBV5-6	.	.	TGTGCCAGCCTATCCCAGGGCAGAAACACAGATACGCAGTATTTT	CASLSQGRNTDTQYF
TRBJ2-7	TRBV5-5	.	.	TGTGCCAGCAGCTTGCAGGCCCAGGGGTGGCGCGAGCAGTACTTC	CASSLQAQGWREQYF
TRBJ2-7	TRBV6-5	.	.	TGTGCCAGCAGTTACTCGAGAGGGGCCCTCGGCTACGAGCAGTACTTC	CASSYSRGALGYEQYF
TRBJ2-7	TRBV11-2	few	.	TGTGCCAGCAGCTTATCCTCGACAGTGAACTACGAGCAGTACTTC	CASSLSSTVNYEQYF
TRBJ2-7	TRBV6-5	once	.	TGTGCCAGCAGTTACTCCCGGCGGACACCGTTACACTACGAGCAGTACTTC	CASSYSRRTPLHYEQYF
TRBJ2-4	TRBV20-1	.	TRBD2	TGCAGTGCTAGAGCGGGAGGCAAAAACATTCAGTACTTC	CSARAGGKNIQYF
TRBJ1-5	TRBV12-3/TRBV12-4	few	TRBD1	TGTGCCAGCAGTCGACGTCAGGGGGGCGATCAGCCCCAGCATTTT	CASSRRQGGDQPQHF
TRBJ1-3	TRBV28	once	.	TGTGCCAGCAGGGAACTAGGAACAGTTCGAAACACCATATATTTT	CASRELGTVRNTIYF
TRBJ1-1	TRBV18	.	.	TGTGCCAGCTCGGAGCGAGGGGAGGACACTGAAGCTTTCTTT	CASSERGEDTEAFF
TRBJ2-1	TRBV20-1	few	.	TGCAGTGACCAGACTAGTAAGGGGTACAATGAGCAGTTCTTC	CSDQTSKGYNEQFF
TRBJ1-6	TRBV5-6	.	TRBD1	TGTGCCAGCAGCCGCCTAAGACAGGGTCCTGATTCACCCCTCCACTTT	CASSRLRQGPDSPLHF
TRBJ1-3	TRBV5-6	many	.	TGTGCCAGCAGCCGGGGAGGGTCTGGAAACACCATATATTTT	CASSRGGSGNTIYF
TRBJ2-3	TRBV2	.	TRBD1	TGTGCCAGCAGTGGAAGTAAGACAGGGGATACGCAGTATTTT	CASSGSKTGDTQYF
TRBJ2-1	TRBV29-1	few	.	TGCAGCGTTGTTCGGGGGGCAGGGTACAATGAGCAGTTCTTC	CSVVRGAGYNEQFF
TRBJ2-1	TRBV6-5	.	.	TGTGCCAGCAGTTACTCGGCTGGGTTGAGTGAGCAGTTCTTC	CASSYSAGLSEQFF
TRBJ1-6	TRBV18	.	.	TGTGCCAGCTCACTGGATTATCTTAGTAATTCACCCCTCCACTTT	CASSLDYLSNSPLHF
TRBJ1-1	TRBV12-3/TRBV12-4	.	.	TGTGCCAGCGGGCGACATCCTGAAGCTTTCTTT	CASGRHPEAFF
TRBJ2-7	TRBV29-1	.	.	TGCAGCGTTTCAAAAGACAGGCACTACGAGCAGTACTTC	CSVSKDRHYEQYF
TRBJ2-5	TRBV5-1	many	TRBD2	TGCGCCAGCAGCAGCGGGGGCGAAGAGACCCAGTACTTC	CASSSGGEETQYF
TRBJ1-1	TRBV24-1	.	.	TGTGCCACCAGTGATCCATGGACTGAAGCTTTCTTT	CATSDPWTEAFF
TRBJ2-7	TRBV28	.	.	TGTGCCAGCAGTTTAGCGGGGCTAGCCTACGAGCAGTACTTC	CASSLAGLAYEQYF
TRBJ2-5	TRBV30	few	.	TGTGCCTGGGACCGGGGGCAGCCGGGAGAGACCCAGTACTTC	CAWDRGQPGETQYF
TRBJ2-7	TRBV6-1	few	.	TGTGCCAGCAGTCCCCGAACAGAGCGCTACGAGCAGTACTTC	CASSPRTERYEQYF
TRBJ2-1	TRBV20-1	.	.	TGCAGTGCTGGCCCCTCTTGGCGGCAGAATGAGCAGTTCTTC	CSAGPSWRQNEQFF
TRBJ2-5	TRBV7-2	.	.	TGTGCCAGCAGCATAACGGGGGGCGGGACCCAGTACTTC	CASSITGGGTQYF
TRBJ1-1	TRBV20-1	.	.	TGCAGTGCTAGAAGGGCATCGGTGAACACTGAAGCTTTCTTT	CSARRASVNTEAFF
TRBJ2-3	TRBV20-1	.	TRBD2	TGCAGTGCTAGAGTGTCGGCTAGCGGGGGACCATCTCCCCCTAACTCAGATACGCAGTATTTT	CSARVSASGGPSPPNSDTQYF
TRBJ2-7	TRBV20-1	.	TRBD2	TGCAGTGCCGATCCTAGCGGGGCCCACGAGCAGTACTTC	CSADPSGAHEQYF
TRBJ2-7	TRBV4-2	few	TRBD1	TGTGCCAGCAGCCAAGACAGGGACAGGGACTACGAGCAGTACTTC	CASSQDRDRDYEQYF
TRBJ2-3	TRBV9	few	.	TGTGCCAGCAGCGTAGATTGGGCGGGGAGCACAGATACGCAGTATTTT	CASSVDWAGSTDTQYF
TRBJ2-4	TRBV29-1	few	.	TGCAGCGTTGGGCGGATGGACATTCAGTACTTC	CSVGRMDIQYF
TRBJ2-3	TRBV5-1	few	.	TGCGCCAGCAGCCAGAACCCGGGACCCAGCTCCACAGATACGCAGTATTTT	CASSQNPGPSSTDTQYF
TRBJ2-3	TRBV3-1	few	.	TGTGCCAGCAGCCAAGCCCCGACACCTGGAGATACGCAGTATTTT	CASSQAPTPGDTQYF
TRBJ2-3	TRBV24-1	.	.	TGTGCCACCAGTGGAGCCGGGACAAGCGTCACAGATACGCAGTATTTT	CATSGAGTSVTDTQYF
TRBJ1-3	TRBV12-3/TRBV12-4	.	TRBD1	TGTGCCAGCAGCCGGACAGGACGGTCTGGAAACACCATATATTTT	CASSRTGRSGNTIYF
TRBJ1-1	TRBV7-9	.	.	TGTGCCAGCAGCTTAGACCTATCGGGCACTGAAGCTTTCTTT	CASSLDLSGTEAFF
TRBJ1-3	TRBV15	few	.	TGTGCCACCAGCAGATTTGGAGGCTGGGGCACCATATATTTT	CATSRFGGWGTIYF
TRBJ2-1	TRBV7-6	.	.	TGTGCCAGCAGCTTAGGAAAGACAGTCCCGATCTCCTACAATGAGCAGTTCTTC	CASSLGKTVPISYNEQFF
TRBJ1-1	TRBV7-9	.	TRBD1	TGTGCCAGCAGCCCTGGACAGGGGGATCTGACTGAAGCTTTCTTT	CASSPGQGDLTEAFF
TRBJ2-1	TRBV30	.	.	TGTGCCTGGAAGGGGAACAATGAGCAGTTCTTC	CAWKGNNEQFF
TRBJ2-7	TRBV27	.	TRBD1	TGTGCCAGCAGTCCCGGACAGGGGGCGTTATACGAGCAGTACTTC	CASSPGQGALYEQYF
TRBJ2-1	TRBV12-3/TRBV12-4	.	TRBD2	TGTGCCAGCAGCCGCAACCTACTAGCGGGGGAAGGCGTCGAGCAGTTCTTC	CASSRNLLAGEGVEQFF